This TCR beta chain appears in the sequencing data of a study of molecular identifiers for immune sequencing clone quantification (dated by TCRdb to 2016 to 2019). Broadly, across the study: For a replicate experiment, the RNA from either roughly 18,000 or 92,000 naive CD8 T cells was divided into five aliquots, and four of those aliquots went on to sequencing. The study was a methods study using CD8 T cells to benchmark molecular-identifier clustering-based TCR repertoire sequencing (MIDCIRS) and TCR RNA copy counting. Overall study results and their limits: Spiked-in Jurkat TCR RNA equal to a single cell's worth was reported to be detectable even within one million naive CD8 T cells. The naive libraries included spiked-in Jurkat TCR RNA (about 11 copies' worth), and this RNA is not part of the donor repertoire. In CMV-specific effector cells, clones with more than 20 RNA copies accounted for over 98% of molecules, whereas in naive cells such clones accounted for under 1%. Without barcode sub-clustering, chimeric consensus sequences inflated TCR diversity; chimeras reached as high as 47%. The sizes of highly expanded clones could end up underestimated when identical TCR molecules share a barcode. Modeling gave about three recovered TCR RNA copies per cell versus about ten by digital PCR, implying about 30% capture efficiency.

Receptor amplification or capture employed PCR. TCRdb lists the instrument as NextSeq 500. Preparation of bulk TCR libraries followed a previously described approach, with the TCR primers listed in Table S5. Total RNA was purified with the Qiagen AllPrep DNA/RNA kit. Reads from multiple sequencing runs of the same library were pooled before analysis. Under the source paper's analysis protocol: Reads were retained only if the reads had an exact TCR constant sequence, and the retained reads were trimmed to 150 nt and grouped according to their 12-nt molecular barcodes. Within each barcode group, reads were sub-clustered at a 15% Levenshtein threshold, and quality-weighted consensus sequences were built per RNA molecule. Non-functional sequences were discarded, and so were lower-count sequences lying one edit away from another sequence. Based on fitting two negative binomial distributions, any barcode sub-cluster with under 20% of the maximum read count was discarded. The public reads were reanalyzed by TCRdb: fastp trimming at Q25, MiXCR alignment, in-frame beta chains only. Each entry is one CDR3 protein sequence, shown with its most common DNA and genes. None of the V and J calls come from the authors' own analysis; TCRdb made them. Counted in this sample were 400,000 to 600,000 distinct CDR3 sequences; less than 30% of them appeared once. The ten largest clones take up approximately 0.8% of the sample.

Ten or more counts support this clonotype. Its binding antigen is unknown. No much larger clone exists at a distance of one base, and base qualities are not known. Libraries of naive CD8 T cells were generated from roughly 20,000 to 1,000,000 sorted cells, with 10%, 30% or 50% of the purified RNA used. Naive CD8 T cells were FACS-sorted as CD8+CD4-CCR7+CD45RA+ on a BD FACSAria II into RLT Plus buffer. To test detection sensitivity, Jurkat RNA equal to ten TCR copies was added to samples of about 17,000-1,100,000 naive CD8 T cells. Enrichment of CD8 T cells was done with RosetteSep CD8+ T Cell Enrichment Cocktail plus Ficoll-Paque, and ACK red cell lysis came afterward. The CDR3 holds 15 amino acids from the cysteine to the phenylalanine. The only DNA kept is the CDR3, 45 bases in frame from the first base. V lost 5 bases and J lost 7 bases, and the count of bases not matched to a germline gene is 12. CDR1 and CDR2, per the germline V gene (reference sequence), are DFQATT and SNEGSKA.

The TCR originated in a human donor in good health. Some libraries in this study had Jurkat cell RNA spiked in. The rearranged segments are TRBV20-1 and TRBJ1-5, with 9 bases in between that match TRBD1. The sample comprised naive CD8+ T cells from blood, with Jurkat cell RNA spiked in. In light of the paper, this sample's cell subset or site label describes: FACS-sorted CD8+CD4-CCR7+CD45RA+ naive T cells. The CDR3 amino acid sequence is: CSAHPGQGSVQPQHF. The DNA sequence reads TGCAGTGCTCATCCGGGACAGGGATCGGTGCAGCCCCAGCATTTT.